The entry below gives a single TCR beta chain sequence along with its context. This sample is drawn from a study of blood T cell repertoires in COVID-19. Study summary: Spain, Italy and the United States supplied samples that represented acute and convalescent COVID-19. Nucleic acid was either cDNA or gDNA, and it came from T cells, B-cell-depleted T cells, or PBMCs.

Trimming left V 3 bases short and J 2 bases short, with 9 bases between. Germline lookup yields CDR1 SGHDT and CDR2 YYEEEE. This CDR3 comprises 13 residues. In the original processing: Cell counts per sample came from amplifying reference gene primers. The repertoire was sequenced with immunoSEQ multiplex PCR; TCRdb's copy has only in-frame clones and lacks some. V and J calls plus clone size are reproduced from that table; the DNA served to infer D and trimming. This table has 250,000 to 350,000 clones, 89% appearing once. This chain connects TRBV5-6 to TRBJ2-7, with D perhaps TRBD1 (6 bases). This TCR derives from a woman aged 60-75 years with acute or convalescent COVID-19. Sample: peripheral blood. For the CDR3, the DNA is TGTGCCAGCAGCTATGGACAGCCCTACGAGCAGTACTTC. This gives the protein CASSYGQPYEQYF.